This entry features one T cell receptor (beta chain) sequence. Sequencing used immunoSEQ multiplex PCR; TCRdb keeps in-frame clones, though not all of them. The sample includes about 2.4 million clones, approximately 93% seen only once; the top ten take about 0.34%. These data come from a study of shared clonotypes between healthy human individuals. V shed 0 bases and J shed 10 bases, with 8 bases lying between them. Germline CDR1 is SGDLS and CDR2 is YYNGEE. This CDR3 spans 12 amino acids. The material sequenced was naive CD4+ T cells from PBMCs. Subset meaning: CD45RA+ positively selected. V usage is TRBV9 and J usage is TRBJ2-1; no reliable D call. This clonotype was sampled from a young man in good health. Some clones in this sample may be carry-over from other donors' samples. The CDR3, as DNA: TGTGCCAGCAGCGTAGCCTTTAGGGAGCAGTTCTTC. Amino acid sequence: CASSVAFREQFF.